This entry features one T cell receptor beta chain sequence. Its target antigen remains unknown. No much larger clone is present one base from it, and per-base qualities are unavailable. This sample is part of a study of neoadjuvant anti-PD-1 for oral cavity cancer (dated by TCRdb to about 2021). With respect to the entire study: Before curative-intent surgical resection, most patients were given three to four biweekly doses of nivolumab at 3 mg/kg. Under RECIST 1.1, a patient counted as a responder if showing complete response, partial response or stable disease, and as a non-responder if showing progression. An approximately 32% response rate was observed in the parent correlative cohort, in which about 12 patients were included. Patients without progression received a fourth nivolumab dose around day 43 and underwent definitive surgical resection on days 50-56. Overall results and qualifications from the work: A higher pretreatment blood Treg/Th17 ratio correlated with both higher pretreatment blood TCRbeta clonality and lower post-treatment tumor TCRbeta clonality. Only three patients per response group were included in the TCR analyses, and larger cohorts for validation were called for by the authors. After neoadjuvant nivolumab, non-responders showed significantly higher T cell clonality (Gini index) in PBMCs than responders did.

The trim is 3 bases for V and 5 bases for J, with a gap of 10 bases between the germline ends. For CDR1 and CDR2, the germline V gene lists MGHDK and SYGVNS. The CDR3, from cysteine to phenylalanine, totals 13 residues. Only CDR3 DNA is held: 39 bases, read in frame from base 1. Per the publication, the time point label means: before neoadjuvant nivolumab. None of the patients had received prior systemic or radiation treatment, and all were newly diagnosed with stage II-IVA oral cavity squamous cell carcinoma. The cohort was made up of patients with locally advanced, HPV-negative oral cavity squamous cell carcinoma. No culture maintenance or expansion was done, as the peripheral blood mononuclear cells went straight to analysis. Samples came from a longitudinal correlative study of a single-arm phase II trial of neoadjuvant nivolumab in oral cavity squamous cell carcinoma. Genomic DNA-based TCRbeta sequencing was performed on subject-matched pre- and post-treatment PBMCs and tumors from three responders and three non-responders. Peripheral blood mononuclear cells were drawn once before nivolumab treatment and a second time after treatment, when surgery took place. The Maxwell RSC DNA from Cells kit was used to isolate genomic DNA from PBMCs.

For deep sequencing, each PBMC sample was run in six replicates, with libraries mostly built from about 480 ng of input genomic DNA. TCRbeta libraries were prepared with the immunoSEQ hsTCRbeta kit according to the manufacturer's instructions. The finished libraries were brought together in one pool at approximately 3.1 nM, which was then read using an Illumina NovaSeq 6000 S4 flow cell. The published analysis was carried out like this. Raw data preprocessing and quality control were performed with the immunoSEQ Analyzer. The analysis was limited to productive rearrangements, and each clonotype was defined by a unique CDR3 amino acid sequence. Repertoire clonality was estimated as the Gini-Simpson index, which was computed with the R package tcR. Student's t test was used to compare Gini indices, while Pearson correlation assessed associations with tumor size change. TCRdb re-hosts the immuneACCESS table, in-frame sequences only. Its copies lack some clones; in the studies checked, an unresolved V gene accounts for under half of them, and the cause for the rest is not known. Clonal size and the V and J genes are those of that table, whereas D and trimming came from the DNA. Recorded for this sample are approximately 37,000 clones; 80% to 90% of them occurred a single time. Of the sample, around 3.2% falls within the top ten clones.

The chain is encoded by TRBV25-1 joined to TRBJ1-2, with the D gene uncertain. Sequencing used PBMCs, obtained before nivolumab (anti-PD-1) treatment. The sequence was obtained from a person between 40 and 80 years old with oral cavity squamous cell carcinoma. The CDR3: CASSEGSPYGYTF. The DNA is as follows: TGTGCCAGCAGTGAGGGCAGCCCTTATGGCTACACCTTC.